This T cell receptor (beta chain) was sequenced for a study of T cell repertoires in cytomegalovirus infection. Turning to the study itself: Through public TCR beta signatures, both CMV infection and matching HLA type were indicated. Overall study findings and caveats: It was HLA-C-restricted CMV-specific TCR beta clonotypes that dominated the response ex vivo. Totalled public TCR beta family frequency picked out people who carried CMV plus the relevant HLA.

Trimming shortened V by 1 base and J by 7 bases, and 17 bases separated the two germline ends. There are 15 residues in the CDR3. Germline V gene data show CDR1 as SGHDN and CDR2 as FVKESK. MiXCR, applied by TCRdb to the reads, yields one record per CDR3 protein. The sample lists around 550,000 distinct CDR3 sequences; about 30% were seen once. In its sample, this clonotype was seen a few times. No antigen is known for it. The TCR sequence derives from a human donor in good health (CMV status not recorded). Some clones in this sample may be carry-over from other donors' samples. The chain combines TRBV14 with TRBJ2-7, with D possibly TRBD1 on 6 matching bases. The sample was PBMCs. This chain's CDR3 is CASSQALVGGREQYF. In nucleotides, the CDR3 is TGTGCCAGCAGCCAAGCCTTAGTTGGGGGCAGAGAGCAGTACTTC.